Following are 28 T cell receptor beta chains from one sample sequenced in a study of shared clonotypes between healthy human individuals (dated by TCRdb to about 2020). The library came from the immunoSEQ multiplex PCR assay. The immuneACCESS repertoire file appears here via TCRdb, limited to in-frame rearrangements. These files lack a portion of the clones; in checked studies, under half of the deficit traces to unresolved V genes, and the cause of the others is not known. The sample profile shows millions of clones; about 95% of them were found once. Together, the top ten hold about 1.1% of the sample. CD8 naive samples were obtained by positive selection for CCR7 among CD45RO-negative cells, yielding a CD45RA+CCR7+ population from which TemRA cells were excluded. Specimen: naive CD8+ T cells sorted from blood. Reading the label with the study, this specimen's cell subset or site is: CD45RA+CCR7+. Receptor source: a man aged 18 to 30 in good health.

The chain links TRBV6-5 to TRBJ1-5; the D is unclear. Trimming took 5 bases from V and 9 from J, leaving 17 bases between them. The germline V gene encodes CDR1 MNHEY and CDR2 SVGAGI. The length of the CDR3 is 14 residues. The CDR3 DNA reads as TGTGCCAGCAGTGCACGGGCCGATGGTCCGCCCCAGCATTTT. Protein sequence: CASSARADGPPQHF.

The chain links TRBV5-4 to TRBJ2-3, with a tentative D call TRBD1 (7 bases). Germline V gene data show CDR1 as SGHNT and CDR2 as YYREEE (reference sequence). CDR3 size: 20 residues. Trimming removed 0 bases from V and 4 bases from J, with 27 bases in between. The CDR3 loop reads CASSLGGAGGYLKGADTQYF. DNA for the CDR3: TGTGCCAGCAGCTTGGGCGGGGCAGGGGGGTATCTGAAAGGGGCAGATACGCAGTATTTT.

On this clone: The identical CDR3 is also encoded by other nucleotide sequences in the sample. V is TRBV5-1 and J is TRBJ1-1, with D tentatively TRBD1 (6 bases). Germline V gene sequence: CDR1 SGHRS, CDR2 YFSETQ. The CDR3 loop spans 13 amino acids. Trimming took off 3 bases at V and 4 bases at J, with 10 bases between the two ends. CDR3 protein: CASSSTGGTEAFF. The CDR3 DNA follows: TGCGCCAGCAGCTCGACAGGAGGCACTGAAGCTTTCTTT.

Written as DNA, the CDR3 is TGTGCCAGCAGCGCGCCCTCAAGGGGGTTAGAGGAGACCCAGTACTTC. Translated: CASSAPSRGLEETQYF. The chain has TRBV5-6 and TRBJ2-5; D might be TRBD1 (6 bases). This CDR3 contains 16 residues. The V end lost 4 bases, the J end lost 5 bases, and 21 bases lay between the germline ends. Germline V gives CDR1 SGHDT, CDR2 YYEEEE.

Comment on this clone: Additional DNA sequences in this sample encode the identical CDR3. V and J are TRBV7-9 and TRBJ2-3; D remains ambiguous. With 3 bases removed from V and 4 bases from J, the gap between germline ends came to 8 bases. Germline lookup yields CDR1 SEHNR and CDR2 FQNEAQ (reference sequence). This CDR3 is built from 13 residues. The CDR3 is CASSFPSADTQYF. The DNA of the CDR3 is TGTGCCAGCAGCTTCCCGTCCGCAGATACGCAGTATTTT.

The chain couples TRBV27 to TRBJ1-5; D not certain. CDR1 is MNHEY, CDR2 SMNVEV, per germline (reference sequence). There are 15 residues in the CDR3. V shed 6 bases and J shed 3 bases, with 15 bases lying between them. The CDR3 here is CASSRLSGVNQPQHF. The CDR3 bases are TGTGCCAGCAGCCGCCTTTCGGGCGTCAATCAGCCCCAGCATTTT.

The chain couples TRBV9 to TRBJ2-2, with TRBD1 matching 7 bases. The CDR3 extends over 16 amino acids. Germline trimming cut 4 bases from V and 9 bases from J; bases unmatched to any gene: 15. The germline gives CDR1 SGDLS, CDR2 YYNGEE. The CDR3 region is CASSPVGGDHGWELFF. The CDR3 DNA follows: TGTGCCAGCAGCCCAGTAGGGGGCGACCATGGGTGGGAGCTGTTTTTT. Full variable domain (rest looked up from reference TRBV9 and TRBJ2-2): DSGVTQTPKHLITATGQRVTLRCSPRSGDLSVYWYQQSLDQGLQFLIQYYNGEERAKGNILERFSAQQFPDLHSELNLSSLELGDSALYFCASSPVGGDHGWELFFGEGSRLTVL.

As regards this clone: The same CDR3 is also encoded by other DNA sequences in this sample. The V gene is TRBV5-6, the J gene TRBJ2-1, with no clear D. Germline V CDR1 and CDR2: SGHDT, YYEEEE. The CDR3 is 15 residues long. V shed 0 bases and J shed 0 bases, with 7 bases lying between them. The CDR3: CASSLGVSSYNEQFF. The CDR3 nucleotides are TGTGCCAGCAGCTTGGGGGTCAGCTCCTACAATGAGCAGTTCTTC.

This sequence joins TRBV7-9 and TRBJ1-1, with no clear D. V lost 6 bases and J lost 3, with 11 bases in between. Germline V gene lookup returns CDR1 SEHNR and CDR2 FQNEAQ (reference sequence). CDR3 size: 13 residues. This CDR3 is CASRDGAYTEAFF. The CDR3 DNA sequence: TGTGCCAGCAGGGACGGAGCTTACACTGAAGCTTTCTTT.

The chain is built from TRBV15 and TRBJ2-1, with 7 nucleotides matching TRBD2. J lost 6 bases, V lost 1 base, and 0 bases had no gene match. The CDR3 is 13 amino acids. Germline-derived CDR1 and CDR2 are LNHNV and YYDKDF (reference sequence). CDR3 bases: TGTGCCACCAGCAGAGGGGAGGGCAATGAGCAGTTCTTC. The encoded protein is CATSRGEGNEQFF.

The CDR3 loop is CASSYSADEQFF. In DNA, the CDR3 is TGTGCCAGCAGTTACTCGGCAGATGAGCAGTTCTTC. V gene TRBV6-6 combines with J gene TRBJ2-1; D unclear. The CDR3 is made up of 12 amino acids. CDR1 and CDR2 from the germline V gene are MNHNY and SVGAGI (reference sequence). The V gene lost 0 bases and the J gene lost 8 bases, with 5 bases spanning the gap.

Comments on this clone: The same CDR3 also results from other DNA sequences found in this sample. The rearrangement joins TRBV2 to TRBJ1-4; D gene uncertain. Germline-derived CDR1 and CDR2 are SNHLY and FYNNEI. CDR3 length: 13 residues. V shed 6 bases and J shed 4 bases, with 9 bases lying between them. The CDR3 loop is CASREGLNEKLFF. The CDR3 DNA sequence: TGTGCCAGCAGGGAGGGTCTTAATGAAAAACTGTTTTTT.

Regarding this clone: Other DNA sequences in this sample translate to the same CDR3. The CDR3 region is CASKMTGSNQPQHF. The CDR3 nucleotides are TGTGCCAGCAAAATGACAGGGAGCAATCAGCCCCAGCATTTT. J is TRBJ1-5 and V is TRBV27; 7 bases are shared with TRBD1. The CDR3 is made up of 14 amino acids. Germline loops: CDR1 MNHEY, CDR2 SMNVEV (reference sequence). With 7 bases clipped from V and 1 base from J, the junction kept 4 bases outside the gene matches.

A single count supports this clone. This chain connects TRBV13 to TRBJ1-2; D not resolved. Germline-derived CDR1 and CDR2 are PRHDT and FYEKMQ (reference sequence). CDR3 length: 15 residues. V gave up 1 base and J gave up 4 bases, with 13 bases separating them. CDR3 sequence reads: CASSLAKAGAYGYTF. CDR3 nucleotide sequence: TGTGCCAGCAGCTTAGCTAAAGCGGGTGCCTATGGCTACACCTTC. Full variable domain (rest looked up from reference TRBV13 and TRBJ1-2): AAGVIQSPRHLIKEKRETATLKCYPIPRHDTVYWYQQGPGQDPQFLISFYEKMQSDKGSIPDRFSAQQFSDYHSELNMSSLELGDSALYFCASSLAKAGAYGYTFGSGTRLTVV.

V is TRBV10-3 and J is TRBJ2-3; possibly TRBD2 for D (6 bases). The CDR3 contains 14 residues. Per the germline V gene, CDR1 is ENHRY and CDR2 is SYGVKD. The V end was cut by 5 bases, the J end by 3 bases, with 12 bases between. For the CDR3, the DNA is TGTGCCATCAGTCCTGGCGGGACTACAGATACGCAGTATTTT. It is translated as CAISPGGTTDTQYF.

This chain uses TRBV7-9 with TRBJ2-1; no definite D call. Germline V gene lookup returns CDR1 SEHNR and CDR2 FQNEAQ (reference sequence). The CDR3 has 16 residues. Trimming took off 1 base at V and 4 bases at J, with 14 bases between the two ends. Here the CDR3 reads CASSLGSGAPYNEQFF. CDR3 nucleotide sequence: TGTGCCAGCAGCTTAGGGTCAGGAGCTCCATACAATGAGCAGTTCTTC.

This clone has just one count. A read error may be the cause here, since a much bigger clone is one base away. The same CDR3 also results from other DNA sequences found in this sample. The rearrangement uses TRBV6-5 and TRBJ1-1, with a tentative D call TRBD1 (6 bases). The V end was cut by 4 bases, the J end by 1 base, with 7 bases between. In germline, CDR1 is MNHEY, CDR2 SVGAGI. This CDR3 spans 13 amino acids. CDR3 in amino acids: CASSLGGNTEAFF. The CDR3 DNA is TGTGCCAGCAGTTTAGGGGGGAACACTGAAGCTTTCTTT.

This chain joins TRBV4-3 and TRBJ1-2, with D maybe TRBD1 (5 bases). CDR1 LGHNA and CDR2 YSLEER come from the germline V gene. This CDR3 region has 15 residues. Trimming stripped 1 base from V and 6 bases from J, with 15 bases between. CDR3 sequence: CASSQGRAPGHGYTF. In DNA, the CDR3 is TGCGCCAGCAGCCAAGGCCGCGCGCCAGGGCATGGCTACACCTTC.

The chain is built from TRBV19 and TRBJ2-5; 7 positions agree with TRBD1. The CDR3 spans 15 residues. Germline V gene lookup returns CDR1 LNHDA and CDR2 SQIVND (reference sequence). V lost 4 bases to trimming and J lost 5 bases; unmatched junction nucleotides: 10. The CDR3 bases are TGTGCCAGTAGTAATTCGGGACAGCCTGGGGAGACCCAGTACTTC. Its translation is CASSNSGQPGETQYF. Together with reference TRBV19 and TRBJ2-5, the CDR3 gives the full variable domain: DGGITQSPKYLFRKEGQNVTLSCEQNLNHDAMYWYRQDPGQGLRLIYYSQIVNDFQKGDIAEGYSVSREKKESFPLTVTSAQKNPTAFYLCASSNSGQPGETQYFGPGTRLLVL.

The chain joins TRBV5-6 to TRBJ2-7; tentative D call: TRBD1 (6 bases). V lost 4 bases to trimming and J lost 2 bases, with 13 bases between them. Germline V gives CDR1 SGHDT, CDR2 YYEEEE. The CDR3 covers 14 residues. The CDR3 here is CASSHADSPYEQYF. The CDR3 DNA is TGTGCCAGCAGCCATGCGGACAGTCCCTACGAGCAGTACTTC.

This chain links TRBV6-5 with TRBJ2-5; D is possibly TRBD2 (5 bases). There are 16 residues in the CDR3. V was trimmed by 2 bases and J by 5 bases, leaving 18 bases between them. Per germline, CDR1 MNHEY and CDR2 SVGAGI. CDR3 in amino acids: CASSYASPGDGETQYF. Written as DNA, the CDR3 is TGTGCCAGCAGTTACGCTAGTCCCGGGGATGGGGAGACCCAGTACTTC.

The gene calls are TRBV6-6 and TRBJ2-5; D remains unclear. The CDR3 consists of 12 residues. V shed 8 bases and J shed 2 bases, with 9 bases lying between them. CDR1 MNHNY and CDR2 SVGAGI come from the germline V gene (reference sequence). CDR3 protein: CASLGMQETQYF. CDR3 nucleotide sequence: TGTGCCAGCTTGGGGATGCAAGAGACCCAGTACTTC.

The chain recombines TRBV10-2 with TRBJ2-5, with D perhaps TRBD1 (6 bases). The germline CDR1 and CDR2 sequences are WSHSY and SAAADI. The CDR3 has 14 amino acids. Trimming took off 1 base at V and 3 bases at J, with 9 bases between the two ends. The CDR3 protein is CASSELAGEETQYF. The CDR3 DNA reads TGCGCCAGCAGTGAGTTGGCAGGGGAAGAGACCCAGTACTTC.

In regard to this clone: Additional DNA sequences in this sample encode the identical CDR3. CDR3: CASSGGQGYTEAFF. The CDR3 DNA follows: TGTGCCAGCAGTGGGGGTCAGGGTTACACTGAAGCTTTCTTT. The gene calls are TRBV2 and TRBJ1-1; perhaps TRBD1 as D (5 bases). The CDR3 is 14 amino acids. Per the germline V gene, CDR1 is SNHLY and CDR2 is FYNNEI. Between the trimmed V and J ends, which lost 4 bases and 3 bases, there was a span of 12 bases.

The V call is TRBV9, the J call TRBJ2-3; 11 bases match TRBD2. The CDR3 covers 16 residues. V was clipped by 0 bases and J by 5 bases; unmatched bases: 5. Germline CDR1 and CDR2: SGDLS and YYNGEE. This chain's CDR3 is CASSVVAGGPGDTQYF. The CDR3 DNA follows: TGTGCCAGCAGCGTAGTAGCGGGGGGGCCGGGAGATACGCAGTATTTT.

The gene calls are TRBV11-2 and TRBJ2-1, with 8 bases identical to TRBD2. This CDR3 contains 17 residues. J lost 1 base, V lost 1 base, and 6 bases had no gene match. Germline V gives CDR1 SGHAT, CDR2 FQNNGV. The CDR3 loop reads CASSLVQLAASYNEQFF. For the CDR3, the DNA is TGTGCCAGCAGCTTAGTCCAACTAGCGGCATCCTACAATGAGCAGTTCTTC.

V usage is TRBV11-2 and J usage is TRBJ1-2; no reliable D call. The V gene lost 5 bases and the J gene lost 8 bases, with 24 bases spanning the gap. The CDR3 runs 16 residues. Per the germline V gene, CDR1 is SGHAT and CDR2 is FQNNGV. The CDR3: CASSQTPWGVPRGYTF. The CDR3 nucleotides are TGTGCCAGCAGCCAAACCCCGTGGGGTGTCCCCCGCGGCTACACCTTC.

The chain recombines TRBV19 with TRBJ1-2; no clear D gene. This CDR3 has 12 amino acids. The V and J ends lost 5 bases and 7 bases respectively, with 11 bases between them. Germline CDR1 is LNHDA and CDR2 is SQIVND (reference sequence). CDR3 sequence (DNA): TGTGCCAGTAGTGGAAAACTGGGTGGCTACACCTTC. Its protein is CASSGKLGGYTF.